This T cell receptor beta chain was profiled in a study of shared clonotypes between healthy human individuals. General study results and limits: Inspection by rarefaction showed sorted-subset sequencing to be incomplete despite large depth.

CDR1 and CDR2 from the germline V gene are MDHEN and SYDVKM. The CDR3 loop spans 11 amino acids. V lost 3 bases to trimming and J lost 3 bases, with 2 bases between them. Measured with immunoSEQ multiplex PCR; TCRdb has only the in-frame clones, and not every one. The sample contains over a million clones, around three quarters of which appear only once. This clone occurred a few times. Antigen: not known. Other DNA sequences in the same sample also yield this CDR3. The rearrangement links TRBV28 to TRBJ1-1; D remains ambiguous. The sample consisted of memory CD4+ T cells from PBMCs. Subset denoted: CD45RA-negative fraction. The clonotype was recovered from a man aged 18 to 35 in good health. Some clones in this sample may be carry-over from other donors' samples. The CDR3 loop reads CASSLYTEAFF. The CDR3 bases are TGTGCCAGCAGTTTGTACACTGAAGCTTTCTTT.